This T cell receptor (beta chain) appears in the sequencing data of a study of T-cell memory formation after mild COVID-19. General study points: Several responding clones turned up in pre-infection memory, indicating that cross-reactive memory may have taken part.

V was shortened by 6 bases and J by 3 bases, with 17 bases between the two germline ends. Germline V gene lookup returns CDR1 SGHVS and CDR2 FQNEAQ. The CDR3 totals 15 residues. This clonotype was found a few times. Its specificity is unknown. 5'RACE primed from the constant segment yielded TCR alpha and TCR beta cDNA libraries bearing sample barcodes and UMIs. TCRdb redid the calling of the 5' RACE reads with MiXCR, one entry per CDR3 protein. The sample carries about half a million distinct CDR3 sequences, 15% to 20% recorded once. The specimen was PBMCs or a T cell subset sorted from them (not recorded which). This chain joins TRBV7-8 and TRBJ1-1; D might be TRBD1 (5 bases). The source of this sequence is an adult woman who had mild COVID-19 (a few samples of this study predate the infection). Cell type and time point are not known. The DNA for the CDR3 is TGTGCCAGCAGTGAGAGACGGTGGGGGGACACTGAAGCTTTCTTT. Protein sequence: CASSERRWGDTEAFF.